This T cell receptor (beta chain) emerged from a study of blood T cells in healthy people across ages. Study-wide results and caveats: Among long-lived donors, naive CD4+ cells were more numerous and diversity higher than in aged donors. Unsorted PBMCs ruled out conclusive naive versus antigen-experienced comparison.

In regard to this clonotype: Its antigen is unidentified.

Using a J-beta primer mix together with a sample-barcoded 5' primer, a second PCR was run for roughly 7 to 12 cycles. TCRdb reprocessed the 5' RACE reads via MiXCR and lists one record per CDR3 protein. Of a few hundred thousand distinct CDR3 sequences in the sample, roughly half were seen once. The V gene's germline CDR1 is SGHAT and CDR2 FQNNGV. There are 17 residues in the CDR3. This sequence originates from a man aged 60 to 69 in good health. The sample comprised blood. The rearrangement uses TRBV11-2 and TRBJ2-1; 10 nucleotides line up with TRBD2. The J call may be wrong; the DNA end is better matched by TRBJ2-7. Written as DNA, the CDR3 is TGTGCCAGCAGCTTAGAGAGCGGGAGGGCCCTCTACAATGAGCAGTACTTC. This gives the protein CASSLESGRALYNEQYF.